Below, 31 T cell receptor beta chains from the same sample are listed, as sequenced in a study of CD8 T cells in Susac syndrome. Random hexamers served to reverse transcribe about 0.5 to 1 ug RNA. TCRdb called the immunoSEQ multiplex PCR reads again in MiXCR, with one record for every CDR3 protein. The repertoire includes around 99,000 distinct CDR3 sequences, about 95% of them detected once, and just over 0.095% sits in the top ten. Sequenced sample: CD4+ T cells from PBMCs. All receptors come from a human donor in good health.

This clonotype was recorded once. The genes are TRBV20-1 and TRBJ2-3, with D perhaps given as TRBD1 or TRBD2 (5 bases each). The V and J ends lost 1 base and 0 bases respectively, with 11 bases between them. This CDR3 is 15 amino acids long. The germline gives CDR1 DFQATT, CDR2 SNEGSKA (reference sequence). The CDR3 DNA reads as TGCAGTGCTAGAGTTGTGGGACCCAGCACAGATACGCAGTATTTT. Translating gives CSARVVGPSTDTQYF.

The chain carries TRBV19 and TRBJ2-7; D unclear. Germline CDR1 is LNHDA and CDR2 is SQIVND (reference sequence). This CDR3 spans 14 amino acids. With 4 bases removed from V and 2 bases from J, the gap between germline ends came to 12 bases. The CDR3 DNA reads TGTGCCAGTAGTACCCGGGTCCATACCTACGAGCAGTACTTC. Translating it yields CASSTRVHTYEQYF.

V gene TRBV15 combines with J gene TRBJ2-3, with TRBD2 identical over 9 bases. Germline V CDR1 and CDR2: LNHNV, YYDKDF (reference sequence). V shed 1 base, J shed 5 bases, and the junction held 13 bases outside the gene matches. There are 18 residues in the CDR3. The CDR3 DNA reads TGTGCCACCAGCAGAGCATTCCCCTCAGCGGGGGGCAGAGATACGCAGTATTTT. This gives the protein CATSRAFPSAGGRDTQYF.

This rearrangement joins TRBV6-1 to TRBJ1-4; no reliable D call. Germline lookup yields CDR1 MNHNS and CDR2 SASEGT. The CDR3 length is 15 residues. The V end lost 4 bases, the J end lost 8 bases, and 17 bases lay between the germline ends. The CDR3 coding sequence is TGTGCCAGCAGTGCCAGCAACCCCAAAGGGGAAAAACTGTTTTTT. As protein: CASSASNPKGEKLFF.

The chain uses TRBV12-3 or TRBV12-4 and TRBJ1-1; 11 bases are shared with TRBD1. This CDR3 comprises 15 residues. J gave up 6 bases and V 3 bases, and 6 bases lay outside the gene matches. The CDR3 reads CASSLDRGRVAEAFF. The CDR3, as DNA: TGTGCCAGCAGTTTGGACAGGGGGCGCGTGGCTGAAGCTTTCTTT.

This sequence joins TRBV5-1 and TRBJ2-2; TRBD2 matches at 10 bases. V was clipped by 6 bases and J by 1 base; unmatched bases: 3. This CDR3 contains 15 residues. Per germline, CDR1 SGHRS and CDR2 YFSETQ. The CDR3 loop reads CASTLAGENTGELFF. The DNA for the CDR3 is TGCGCCAGCACCCTAGCGGGGGAGAACACCGGGGAGCTGTTTTTT.

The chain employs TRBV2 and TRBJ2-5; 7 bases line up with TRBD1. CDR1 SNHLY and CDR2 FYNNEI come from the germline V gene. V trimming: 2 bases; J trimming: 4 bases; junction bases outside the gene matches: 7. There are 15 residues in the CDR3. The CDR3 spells CASSEPLAGGETQYF. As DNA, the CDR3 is TGTGCCAGCAGTGAACCGCTAGCAGGGGGAGAGACCCAGTACTTC.

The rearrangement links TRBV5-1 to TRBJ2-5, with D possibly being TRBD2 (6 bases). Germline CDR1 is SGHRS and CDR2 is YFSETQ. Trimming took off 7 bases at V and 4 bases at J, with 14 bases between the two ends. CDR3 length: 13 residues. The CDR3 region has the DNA TGCGCCAGCGCCCGGGACTCCGGAGAGACCCAGTACTTC. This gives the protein CASARDSGETQYF.

The CDR3 is CASSSLTLGFTEAFF. The CDR3 nucleotides are TGTGCCAGCAGCTCGTTGACCCTCGGATTTACTGAAGCTTTCTTT. V usage is TRBV11-1 and J usage is TRBJ1-1; no clear D gene. The V end was cut by 4 bases, the J end by 5 bases, with 17 bases between. The length of the CDR3 is 15 residues. CDR1 is SGHAT, CDR2 FQDESV, per germline (reference sequence).

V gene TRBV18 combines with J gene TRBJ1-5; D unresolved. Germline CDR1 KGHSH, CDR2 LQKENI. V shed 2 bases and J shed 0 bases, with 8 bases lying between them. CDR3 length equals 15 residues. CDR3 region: CASSPENLSNQPQHF. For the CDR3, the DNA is TGTGCCAGCTCACCAGAGAACCTTAGCAATCAGCCCCAGCATTTT.

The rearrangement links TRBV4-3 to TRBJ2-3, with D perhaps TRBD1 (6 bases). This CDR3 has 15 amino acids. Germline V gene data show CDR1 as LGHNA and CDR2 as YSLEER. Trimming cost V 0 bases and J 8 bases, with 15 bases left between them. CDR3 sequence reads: CASSQDRLGAGTQYF. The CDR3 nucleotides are TGCGCCAGCAGCCAAGATAGGTTGGGGGCAGGTACGCAGTATTTT.

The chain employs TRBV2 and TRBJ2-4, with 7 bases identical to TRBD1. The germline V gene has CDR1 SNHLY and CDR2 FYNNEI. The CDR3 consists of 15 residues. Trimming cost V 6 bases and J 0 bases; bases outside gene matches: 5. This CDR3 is CASSRGQVAKNIQYF. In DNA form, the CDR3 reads TGTGCCAGCAGCCGAGGACAGGTAGCCAAAAACATTCAGTACTTC.

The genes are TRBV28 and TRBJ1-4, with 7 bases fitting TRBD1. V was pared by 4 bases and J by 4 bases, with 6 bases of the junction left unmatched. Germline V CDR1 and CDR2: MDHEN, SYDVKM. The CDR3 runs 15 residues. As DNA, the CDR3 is TGTGCCAGCAGTTCCCGGGACAGCCATAATGAAAAACTGTTTTTT. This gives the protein CASSSRDSHNEKLFF.

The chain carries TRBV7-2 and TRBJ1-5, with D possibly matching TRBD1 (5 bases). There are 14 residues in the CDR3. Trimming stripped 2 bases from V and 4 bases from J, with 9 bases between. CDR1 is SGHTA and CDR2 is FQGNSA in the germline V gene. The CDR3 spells CASSLTRVNQPQHF. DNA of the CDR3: TGTGCCAGCAGCTTAACCAGGGTAAATCAGCCCCAGCATTTT.

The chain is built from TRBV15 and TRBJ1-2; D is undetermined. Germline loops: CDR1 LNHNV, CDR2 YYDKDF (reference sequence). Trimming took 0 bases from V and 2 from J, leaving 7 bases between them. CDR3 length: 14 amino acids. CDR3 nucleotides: TGTGCCACCAGCAGAGATGCAGGAAACTATGGCTACACCTTC. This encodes CATSRDAGNYGYTF.

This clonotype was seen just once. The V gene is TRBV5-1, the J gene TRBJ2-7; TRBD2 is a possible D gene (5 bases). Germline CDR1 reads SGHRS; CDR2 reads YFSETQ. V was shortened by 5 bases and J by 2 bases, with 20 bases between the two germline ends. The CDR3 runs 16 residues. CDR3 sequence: CASRDDGLRDAYEQYF. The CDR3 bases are TGCGCCAGCAGAGATGACGGCCTACGGGATGCCTACGAGCAGTACTTC.

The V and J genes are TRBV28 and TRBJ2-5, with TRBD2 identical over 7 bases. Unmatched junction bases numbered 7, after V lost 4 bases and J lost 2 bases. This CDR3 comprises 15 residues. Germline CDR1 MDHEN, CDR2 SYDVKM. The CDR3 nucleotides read TGTGCCAGCAGTTCCCCCTGGGGGGGTCAAGAGACCCAGTACTTC. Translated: CASSSPWGGQETQYF.

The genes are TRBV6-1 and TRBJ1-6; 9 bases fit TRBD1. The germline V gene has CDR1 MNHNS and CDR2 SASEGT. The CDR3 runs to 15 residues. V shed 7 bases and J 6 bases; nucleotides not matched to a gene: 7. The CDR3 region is CASNRDRDPNSPLHF. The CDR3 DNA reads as TGTGCCAGCAATAGGGACAGGGACCCTAATTCACCCCTCCACTTT.

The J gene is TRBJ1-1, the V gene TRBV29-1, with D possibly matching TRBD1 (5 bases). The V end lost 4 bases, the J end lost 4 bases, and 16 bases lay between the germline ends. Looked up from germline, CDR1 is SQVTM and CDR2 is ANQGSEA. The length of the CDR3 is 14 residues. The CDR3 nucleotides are TGCAGCGTTGGGGATAGGGCGGGGGTCACTGAAGCTTTCTTT. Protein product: CSVGDRAGVTEAFF. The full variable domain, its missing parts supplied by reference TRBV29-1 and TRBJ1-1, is SAVISQKPSRDICQRGTSLTIQCQVDSQVTMMFWYRQQPGQSLTLIATANQGSEATYESGFVIDKFPISRPNLTFSTLTVSNMSPEDSSIYLCSVGDRAGVTEAFFGQGTRLTVV.

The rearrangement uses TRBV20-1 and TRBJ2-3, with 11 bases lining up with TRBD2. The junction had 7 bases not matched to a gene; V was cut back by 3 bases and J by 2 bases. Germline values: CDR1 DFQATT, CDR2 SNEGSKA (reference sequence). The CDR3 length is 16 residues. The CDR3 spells CSASDPSGGHTDTQYF. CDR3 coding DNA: TGCAGTGCTAGTGATCCTAGCGGGGGGCACACAGATACGCAGTATTTT.

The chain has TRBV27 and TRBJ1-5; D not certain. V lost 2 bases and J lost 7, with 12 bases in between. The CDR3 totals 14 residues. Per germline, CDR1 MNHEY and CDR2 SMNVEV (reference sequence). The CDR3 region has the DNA TGTGCCAGCAGTTTAGGATGGGCCAACCAGCCCCAGCATTTT. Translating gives CASSLGWANQPQHF.

CDR3 sequence reads: CSAAPQGAGYGYTF. The CDR3 DNA reads TGCAGTGCTGCACCTCAGGGGGCCGGCTATGGCTACACCTTC. This chain links TRBV20-1 with TRBJ1-2, with 8 positions matching TRBD1. With V trimmed by 5 bases and J by 4 bases, 9 bases remained unmatched. The germline V gene has CDR1 DFQATT and CDR2 SNEGSKA (reference sequence). CDR3 length: 14 amino acids.

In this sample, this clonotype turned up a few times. The CDR3 DNA follows: TGTGCCAGCAGCCCCGATAGCTCCTACGAGCAGTACTTC. It codes for CASSPDSSYEQYF. The rearrangement links TRBV7-2 to TRBJ2-7, with D unclear. Germline assignment: CDR1 SGHTA and CDR2 FQGNSA. This CDR3 spans 13 amino acids. The V and J ends lost 5 bases and 0 bases respectively, with 8 bases between them.

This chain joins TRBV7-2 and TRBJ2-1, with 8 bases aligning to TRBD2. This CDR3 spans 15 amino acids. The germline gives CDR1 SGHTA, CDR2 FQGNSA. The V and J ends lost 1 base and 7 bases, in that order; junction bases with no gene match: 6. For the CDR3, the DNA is TGTGCCAGCAGCTTAGGCGCGGGAGGATGGAATGAGCAGTTCTTC. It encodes CASSLGAGGWNEQFF. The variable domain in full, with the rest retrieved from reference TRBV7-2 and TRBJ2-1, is GAGVSQSPSNKVTEKGKDVELRCDPISGHTALYWYRQSLGQGLEFLIYFQGNSAPDKSGLPSDRFSAERTGGSVSTLTIQRTQQEDSAVYLCASSLGAGGWNEQFFGPGTRLTVL.

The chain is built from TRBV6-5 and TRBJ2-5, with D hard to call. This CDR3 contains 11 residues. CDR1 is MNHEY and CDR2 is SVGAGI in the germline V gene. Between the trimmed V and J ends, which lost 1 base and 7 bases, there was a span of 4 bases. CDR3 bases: TGTGCCAGCAGTTACTGGGGGACCCAGTACTTC. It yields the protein CASSYWGTQYF.

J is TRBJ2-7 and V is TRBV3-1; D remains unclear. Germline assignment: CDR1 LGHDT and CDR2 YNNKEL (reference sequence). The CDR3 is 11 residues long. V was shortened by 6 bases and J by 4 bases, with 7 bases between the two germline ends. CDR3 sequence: CASSQQYEQYF. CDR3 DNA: TGTGCCAGCAGTCAACAGTACGAGCAGTACTTC.

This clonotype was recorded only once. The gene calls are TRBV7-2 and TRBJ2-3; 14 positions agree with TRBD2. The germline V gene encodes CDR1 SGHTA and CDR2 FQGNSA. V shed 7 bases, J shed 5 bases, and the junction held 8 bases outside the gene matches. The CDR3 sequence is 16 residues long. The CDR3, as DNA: TGTGCCAGCACCTGGGGACTAGCGGGGGCCGGAGATACGCAGTATTTT. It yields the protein CASTWGLAGAGDTQYF.

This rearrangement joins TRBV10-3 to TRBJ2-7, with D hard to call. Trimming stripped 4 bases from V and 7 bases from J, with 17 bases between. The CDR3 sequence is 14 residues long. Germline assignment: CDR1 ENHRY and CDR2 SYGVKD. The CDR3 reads CAISVNDRYGEQYF. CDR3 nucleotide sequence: TGTGCCATCAGTGTTAACGATCGATACGGGGAGCAGTACTTC.

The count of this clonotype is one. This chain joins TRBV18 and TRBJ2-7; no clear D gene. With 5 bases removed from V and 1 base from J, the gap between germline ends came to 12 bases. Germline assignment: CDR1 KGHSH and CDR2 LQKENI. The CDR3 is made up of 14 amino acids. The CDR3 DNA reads TGTGCCAGCTCATCCCAGGACGGGTCCTACGAGCAGTACTTC. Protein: CASSSQDGSYEQYF.

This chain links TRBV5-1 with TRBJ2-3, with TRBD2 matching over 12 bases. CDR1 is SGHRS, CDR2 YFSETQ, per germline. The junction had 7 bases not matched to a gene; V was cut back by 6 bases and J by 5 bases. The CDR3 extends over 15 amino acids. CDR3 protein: CASKLAGGLGDTQYF. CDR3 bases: TGCGCCAGCAAACTAGCGGGGGGTCTCGGAGATACGCAGTATTTT.

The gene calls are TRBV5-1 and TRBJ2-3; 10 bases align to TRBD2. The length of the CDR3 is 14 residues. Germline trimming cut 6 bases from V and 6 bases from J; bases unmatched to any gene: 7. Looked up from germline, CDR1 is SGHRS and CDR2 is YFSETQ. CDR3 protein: CASNPLAGSDTQYF. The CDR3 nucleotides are TGCGCCAGCAACCCACTAGCGGGAAGTGATACGCAGTATTTT.